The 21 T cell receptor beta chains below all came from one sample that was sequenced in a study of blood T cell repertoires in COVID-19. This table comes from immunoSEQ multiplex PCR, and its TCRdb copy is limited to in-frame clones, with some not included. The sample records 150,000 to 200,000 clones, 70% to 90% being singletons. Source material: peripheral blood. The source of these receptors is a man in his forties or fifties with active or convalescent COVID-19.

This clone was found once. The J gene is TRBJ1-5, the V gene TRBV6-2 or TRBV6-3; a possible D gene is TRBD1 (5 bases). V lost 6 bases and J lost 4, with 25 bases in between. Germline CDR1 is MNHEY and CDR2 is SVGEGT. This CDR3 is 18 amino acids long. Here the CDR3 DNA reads TGTGCCAGCAGCCGATCCCCCTCGGGGAGGGGAAAGAATCAGCCCCAGCATTTT. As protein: CASSRSPSGRGKNQPQHF.

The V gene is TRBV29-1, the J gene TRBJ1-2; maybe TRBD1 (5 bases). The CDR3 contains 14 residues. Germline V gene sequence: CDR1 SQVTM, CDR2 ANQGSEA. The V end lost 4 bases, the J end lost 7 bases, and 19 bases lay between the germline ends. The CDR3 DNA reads TGCAGCGTTGCCCCTTACCTCGGGGGTGTTGGCTACACCTTC. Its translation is CSVAPYLGGVGYTF.

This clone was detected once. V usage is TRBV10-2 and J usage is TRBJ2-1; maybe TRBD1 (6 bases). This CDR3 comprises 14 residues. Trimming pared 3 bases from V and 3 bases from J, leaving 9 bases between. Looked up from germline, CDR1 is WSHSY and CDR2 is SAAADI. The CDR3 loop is CASSDTGNYNEQFF. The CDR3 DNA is TGCGCCAGCAGTGATACAGGGAACTACAATGAGCAGTTCTTC.

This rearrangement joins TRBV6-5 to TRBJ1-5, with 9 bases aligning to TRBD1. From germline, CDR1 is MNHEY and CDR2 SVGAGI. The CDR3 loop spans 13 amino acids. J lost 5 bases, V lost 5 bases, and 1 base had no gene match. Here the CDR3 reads CASSRDRDQPQHF. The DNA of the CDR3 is TGTGCCAGCAGTCGGGACAGGGATCAGCCCCAGCATTTT.

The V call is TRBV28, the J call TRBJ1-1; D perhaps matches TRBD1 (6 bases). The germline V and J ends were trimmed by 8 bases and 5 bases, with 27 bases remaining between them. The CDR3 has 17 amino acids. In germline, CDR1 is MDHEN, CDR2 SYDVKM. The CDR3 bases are TGTGCCAGCCTTTACAGGGCCCGGGCCGACAGGAAGACTGAAGCTTTCTTT. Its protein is CASLYRARADRKTEAFF.

The DNA of the CDR3 is TGTGCCATCAGTGCCACAGGGTCTGTTCAGCCCCAGCATTTT. It encodes CAISATGSVQPQHF. The chain combines TRBV10-3 with TRBJ1-5; the D gene is possibly TRBD1 (6 bases). Trimming removed 4 bases at V and 6 bases at J, with 13 bases between. Germline V gives CDR1 ENHRY, CDR2 SYGVKD. CDR3 size: 14 residues.

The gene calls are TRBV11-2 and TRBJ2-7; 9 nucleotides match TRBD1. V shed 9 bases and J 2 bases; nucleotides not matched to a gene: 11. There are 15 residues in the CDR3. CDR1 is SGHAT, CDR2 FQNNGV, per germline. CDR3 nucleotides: TGTGCCAGTAGCCGAATCGACAGGGGGGCCTACGAGCAGTACTTC. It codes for CASSRIDRGAYEQYF. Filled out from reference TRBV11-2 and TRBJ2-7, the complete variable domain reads EAGVAQSPRYKIIEKRQSVAFWCNPISGHATLYWYQQILGQGPKLLIQFQNNGVVDDSQLPKDRFSAERLKGVDSTLKIQPAKLEDSAVYLCASSRIDRGAYEQYFGPGTRLTVT.

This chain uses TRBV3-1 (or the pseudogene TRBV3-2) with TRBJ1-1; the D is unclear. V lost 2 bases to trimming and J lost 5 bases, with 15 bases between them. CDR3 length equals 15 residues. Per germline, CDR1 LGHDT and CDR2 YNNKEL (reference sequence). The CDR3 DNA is TGTGCCAGCAGCCAAAGGTCAGCCTTCGGGACTGAAGCTTTCTTT. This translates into CASSQRSAFGTEAFF.

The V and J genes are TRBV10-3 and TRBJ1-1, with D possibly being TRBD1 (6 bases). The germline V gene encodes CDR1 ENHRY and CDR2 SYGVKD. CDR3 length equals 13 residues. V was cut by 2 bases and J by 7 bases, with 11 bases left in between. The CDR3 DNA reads TGTGCCATCAGTGAGGCAGGGGACCTTGAAGCTTTCTTT. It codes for CAISEAGDLEAFF.

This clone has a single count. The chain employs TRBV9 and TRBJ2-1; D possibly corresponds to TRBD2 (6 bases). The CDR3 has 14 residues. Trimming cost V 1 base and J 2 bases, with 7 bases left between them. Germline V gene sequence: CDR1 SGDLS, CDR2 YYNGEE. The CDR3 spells CASSVREAYNEQFF. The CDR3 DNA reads TGTGCCAGCAGCGTAAGGGAGGCCTACAATGAGCAGTTCTTC.

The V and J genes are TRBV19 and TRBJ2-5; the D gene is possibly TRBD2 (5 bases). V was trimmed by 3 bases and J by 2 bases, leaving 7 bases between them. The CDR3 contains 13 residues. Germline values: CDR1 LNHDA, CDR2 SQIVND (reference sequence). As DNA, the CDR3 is TGTGCCAGTAGTATGCGCGGGCAAGAGACCCAGTACTTC. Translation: CASSMRGQETQYF.

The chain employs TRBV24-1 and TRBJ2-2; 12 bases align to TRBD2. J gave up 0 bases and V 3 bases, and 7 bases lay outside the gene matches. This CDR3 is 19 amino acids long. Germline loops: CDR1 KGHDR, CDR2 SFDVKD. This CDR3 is CATSDTGLAGTSNTGELFF. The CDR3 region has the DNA TGTGCCACCAGTGATACGGGACTAGCGGGTACCTCGAACACCGGGGAGCTGTTTTTT.

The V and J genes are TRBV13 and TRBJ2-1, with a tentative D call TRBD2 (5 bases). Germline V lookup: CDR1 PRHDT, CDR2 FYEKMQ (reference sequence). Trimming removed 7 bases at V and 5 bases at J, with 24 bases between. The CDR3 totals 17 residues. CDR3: CASKTPGNKVPNNEQFF. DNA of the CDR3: TGTGCCAGCAAAACACCGGGAAACAAAGTGCCAAACAATGAGCAGTTCTTC. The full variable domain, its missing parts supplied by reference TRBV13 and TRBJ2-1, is AAGVIQSPRHLIKEKRETATLKCYPIPRHDTVYWYQQGPGQDPQFLISFYEKMQSDKGSIPDRFSAQQFSDYHSELNMSSLELGDSALYFCASKTPGNKVPNNEQFFGPGTRLTVL.

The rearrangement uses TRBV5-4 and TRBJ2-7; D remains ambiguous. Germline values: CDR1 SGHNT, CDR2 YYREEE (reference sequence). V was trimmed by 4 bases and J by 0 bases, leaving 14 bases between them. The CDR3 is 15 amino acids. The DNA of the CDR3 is TGTGCCAGCAGCACCAAGACTCGGAGCTCCTACGAGCAGTACTTC. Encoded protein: CASSTKTRSSYEQYF.

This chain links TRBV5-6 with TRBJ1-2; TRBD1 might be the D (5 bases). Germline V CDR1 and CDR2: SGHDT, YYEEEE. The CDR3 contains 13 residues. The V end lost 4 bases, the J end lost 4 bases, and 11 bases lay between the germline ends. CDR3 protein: CASSPGQGYGYTF. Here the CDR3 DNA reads TGTGCCAGCAGCCCCGGACAAGGCTATGGCTACACCTTC.

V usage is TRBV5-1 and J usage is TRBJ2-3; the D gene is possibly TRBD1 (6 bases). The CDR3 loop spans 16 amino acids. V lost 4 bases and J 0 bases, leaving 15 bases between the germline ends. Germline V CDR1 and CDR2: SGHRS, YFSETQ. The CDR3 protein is CASSQLGGGSTDTQYF. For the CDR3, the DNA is TGCGCCAGCAGCCAACTTGGGGGCGGAAGCACAGATACGCAGTATTTT.

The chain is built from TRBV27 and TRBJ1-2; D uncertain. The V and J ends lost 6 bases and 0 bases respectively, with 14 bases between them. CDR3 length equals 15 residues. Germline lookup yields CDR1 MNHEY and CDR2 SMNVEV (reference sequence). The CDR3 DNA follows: TGTGCCAGCAGACCGGAGAGCGTACCTAACTATGGCTACACCTTC. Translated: CASRPESVPNYGYTF.

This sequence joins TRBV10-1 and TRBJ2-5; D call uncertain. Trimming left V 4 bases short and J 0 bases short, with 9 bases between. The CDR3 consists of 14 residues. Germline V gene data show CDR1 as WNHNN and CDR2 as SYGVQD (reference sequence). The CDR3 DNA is TGCGCCAGCAGTGCCACTACGTACCAAGAGACCCAGTACTTC. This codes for CASSATTYQETQYF.

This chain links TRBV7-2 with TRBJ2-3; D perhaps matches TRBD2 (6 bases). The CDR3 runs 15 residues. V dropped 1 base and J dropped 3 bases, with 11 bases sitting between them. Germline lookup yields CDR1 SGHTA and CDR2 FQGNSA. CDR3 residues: CASSLEVGRTDTQYF. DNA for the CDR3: TGTGCCAGCAGCTTAGAGGTTGGGAGGACAGATACGCAGTATTTT.

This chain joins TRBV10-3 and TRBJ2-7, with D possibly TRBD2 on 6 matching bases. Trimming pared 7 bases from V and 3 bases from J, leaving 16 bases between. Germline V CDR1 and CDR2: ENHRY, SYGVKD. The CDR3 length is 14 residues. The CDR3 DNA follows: TGTGCCATCATGGGGGGAAAAGTCGGCTACGAGCAGTACTTC. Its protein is CAIMGGKVGYEQYF.

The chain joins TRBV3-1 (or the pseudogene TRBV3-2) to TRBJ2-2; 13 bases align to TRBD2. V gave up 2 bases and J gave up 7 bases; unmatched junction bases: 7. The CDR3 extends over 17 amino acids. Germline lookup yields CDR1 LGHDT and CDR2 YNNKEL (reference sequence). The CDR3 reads CASSQRYRTSGSGELFF. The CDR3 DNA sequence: TGTGCCAGCAGCCAAAGGTACCGGACTAGCGGGAGCGGGGAGCTGTTTTTT.